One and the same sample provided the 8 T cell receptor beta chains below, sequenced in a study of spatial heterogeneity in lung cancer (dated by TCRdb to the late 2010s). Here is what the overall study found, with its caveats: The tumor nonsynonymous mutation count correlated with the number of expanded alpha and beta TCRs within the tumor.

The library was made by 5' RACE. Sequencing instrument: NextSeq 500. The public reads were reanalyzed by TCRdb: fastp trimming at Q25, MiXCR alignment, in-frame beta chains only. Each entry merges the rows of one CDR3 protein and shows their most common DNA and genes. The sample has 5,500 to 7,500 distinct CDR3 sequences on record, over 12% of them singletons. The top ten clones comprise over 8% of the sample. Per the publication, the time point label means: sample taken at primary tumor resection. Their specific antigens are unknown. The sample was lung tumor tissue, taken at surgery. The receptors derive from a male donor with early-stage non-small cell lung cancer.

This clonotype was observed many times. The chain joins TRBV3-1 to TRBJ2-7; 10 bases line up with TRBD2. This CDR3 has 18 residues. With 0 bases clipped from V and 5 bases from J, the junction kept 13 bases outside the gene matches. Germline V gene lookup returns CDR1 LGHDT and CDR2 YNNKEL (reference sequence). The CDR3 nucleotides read TGTGCCAGCAGCCAAGATAGACAGGGACTAGCGACATGCCACGAGCAGTACTTC. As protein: CASSQDRQGLATCHEQYF.

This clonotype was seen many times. CDR3 coding DNA: TGTGCCAGCGGGAGGGGACAGGGCTCCTATAATTCACCCCTCCACTTT. It is translated as CASGRGQGSYNSPLHF. The rearrangement links TRBV6-1 to TRBJ1-6, with 9 bases that match TRBD1. CDR3 size: 16 residues. J lost 0 bases, V lost 8 bases, and 5 bases had no gene match. Germline-derived CDR1 and CDR2 are MNHNS and SASEGT.

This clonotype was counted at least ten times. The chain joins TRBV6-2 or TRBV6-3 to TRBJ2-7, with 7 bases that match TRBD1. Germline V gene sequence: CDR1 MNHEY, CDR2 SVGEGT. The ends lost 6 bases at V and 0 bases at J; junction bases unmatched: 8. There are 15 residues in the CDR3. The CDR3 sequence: CASRPQDRSSYEQYF. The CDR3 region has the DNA TGTGCCAGCAGACCCCAGGACAGGAGCTCCTACGAGCAGTACTTC.

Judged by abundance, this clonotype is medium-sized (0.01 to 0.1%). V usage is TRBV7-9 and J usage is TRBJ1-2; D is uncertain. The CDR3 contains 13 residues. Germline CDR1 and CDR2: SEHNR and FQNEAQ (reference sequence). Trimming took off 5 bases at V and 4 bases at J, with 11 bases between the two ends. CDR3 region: CASSELTVYGYTF. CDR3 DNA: TGTGCCAGCAGCGAACTAACGGTCTATGGCTACACCTTC.

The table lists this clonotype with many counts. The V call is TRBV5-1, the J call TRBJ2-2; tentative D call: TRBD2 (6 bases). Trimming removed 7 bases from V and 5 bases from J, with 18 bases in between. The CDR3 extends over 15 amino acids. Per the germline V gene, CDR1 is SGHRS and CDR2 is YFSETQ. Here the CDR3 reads CASFPTLAGTGELFF. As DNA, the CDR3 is TGCGCCAGCTTCCCGACCTTGGCGGGAACCGGGGAGCTGTTTTTT.

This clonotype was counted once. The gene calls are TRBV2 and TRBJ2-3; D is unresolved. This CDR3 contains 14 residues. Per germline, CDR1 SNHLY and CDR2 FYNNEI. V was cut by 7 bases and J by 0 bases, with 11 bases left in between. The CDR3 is CASKIGGSTDTQYF. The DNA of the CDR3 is TGTGCCAGCAAGATCGGCGGTAGCACAGATACGCAGTATTTT. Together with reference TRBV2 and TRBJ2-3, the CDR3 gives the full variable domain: EPEVTQTPSHQVTQMGQEVILRCVPISNHLYFYWYRQILGQKVEFLVSFYNNEISEKSEIFDDQFSVERPDGSNFTLKIRSTKLEDSAMYFCASKIGGSTDTQYFGPGTRLTVL.

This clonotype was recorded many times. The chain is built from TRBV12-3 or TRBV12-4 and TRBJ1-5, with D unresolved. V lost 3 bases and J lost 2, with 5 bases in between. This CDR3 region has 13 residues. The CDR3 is CASSFFGNQPQHF. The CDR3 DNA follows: TGTGCCAGCAGTTTTTTTGGCAATCAGCCCCAGCATTTT.

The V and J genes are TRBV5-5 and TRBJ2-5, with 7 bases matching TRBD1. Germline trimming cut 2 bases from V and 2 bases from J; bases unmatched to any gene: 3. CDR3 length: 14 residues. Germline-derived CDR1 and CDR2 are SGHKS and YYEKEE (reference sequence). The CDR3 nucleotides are TGTGCCAGCAGCTTAGGGGGCAGGCAAGAGACCCAGTACTTC. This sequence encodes CASSLGGRQETQYF.